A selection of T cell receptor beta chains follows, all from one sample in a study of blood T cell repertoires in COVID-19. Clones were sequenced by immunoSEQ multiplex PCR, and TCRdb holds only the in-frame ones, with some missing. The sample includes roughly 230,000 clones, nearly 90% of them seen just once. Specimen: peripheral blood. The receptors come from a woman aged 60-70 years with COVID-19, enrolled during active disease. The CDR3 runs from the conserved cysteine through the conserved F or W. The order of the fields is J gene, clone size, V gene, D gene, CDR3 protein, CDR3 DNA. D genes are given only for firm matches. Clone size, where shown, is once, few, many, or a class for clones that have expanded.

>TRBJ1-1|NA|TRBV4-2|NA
CASSQEYTALNTEAFF
TGTGCCAGCAGCCAAGAGTACACCGCATTGAACACTGAAGCTTTCTTT
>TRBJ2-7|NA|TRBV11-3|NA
CASSRGLTEQYF
TGTGCCAGCAGCCGTGGGCTCACCGAGCAGTACTTC
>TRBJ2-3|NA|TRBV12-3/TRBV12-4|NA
CASSPLRSDTQYF
TGTGCCAGCAGTCCACTTCGATCGGATACGCAGTATTTT
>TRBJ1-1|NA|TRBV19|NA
CASSIGARLNTEAFF
TGTGCCAGTAGTATAGGGGCACGGTTGAACACTGAAGCTTTCTTT
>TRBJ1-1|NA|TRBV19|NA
CASRQGFGEAFF
TGTGCCAGTAGGCAGGGGTTTGGTGAAGCTTTCTTT
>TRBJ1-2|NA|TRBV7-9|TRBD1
CASSARLGQEAYGYTF
TGTGCCAGCAGTGCCCGTTTGGGACAGGAGGCCTATGGCTACACCTTC
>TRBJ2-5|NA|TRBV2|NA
CASREYQETQYF
TGTGCCAGCAGGGAGTACCAAGAGACCCAGTACTTC
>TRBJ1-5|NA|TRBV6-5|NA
CASSYRGGYNQPQHF
TGTGCCAGCAGTTACAGGGGAGGGTACAATCAGCCCCAGCATTTT
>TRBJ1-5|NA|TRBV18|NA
CASSPGAGYSNQPQHF
TGTGCCAGCTCACCTGGGGCAGGCTATAGCAATCAGCCCCAGCATTTT
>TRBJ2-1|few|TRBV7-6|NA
CASSSTRGSYNEQFF
TGTGCCAGCAGCTCGACTAGAGGCTCCTACAATGAGCAGTTCTTC
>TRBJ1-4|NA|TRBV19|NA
CASSISLRAVGEKLFF
TGTGCCAGTAGTATCTCACTGCGGGCAGTCGGGGAAAAACTGTTTTTT
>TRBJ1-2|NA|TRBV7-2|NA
CASSSRGGQNYGYTF
TGTGCCAGCAGCTCTCGGGGGGGGCAAAACTATGGCTACACCTTC
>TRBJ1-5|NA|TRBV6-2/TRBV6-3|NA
CASSHPVREEHF
TGTGCCAGCAGTCACCCGGTCAGGGAGGAACATTTT
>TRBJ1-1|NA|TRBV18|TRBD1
CATVPGQGATTEAFF
TGTGCCACCGTCCCGGGACAGGGGGCGACCACTGAAGCTTTCTTT
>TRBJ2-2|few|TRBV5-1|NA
CASSLLHEGTGELFF
TGCGCCAGCAGCTTGTTACACGAGGGCACCGGGGAGCTGTTTTTT
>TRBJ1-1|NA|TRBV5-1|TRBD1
CASSGQGGTEAFF
TGCGCCAGCAGCGGACAGGGGGGGACTGAAGCTTTCTTT
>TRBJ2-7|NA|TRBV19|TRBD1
CASSAQGQGYEQYF
TGTGCCAGTAGTGCACAAGGACAGGGCTACGAGCAGTACTTC
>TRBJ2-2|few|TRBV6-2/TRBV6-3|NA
CASSPKSRGPVNTGELFF
TGTGCCAGCAGTCCCAAATCAAGAGGTCCGGTTAACACCGGGGAGCTGTTTTTT
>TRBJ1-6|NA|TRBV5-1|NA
CASSLGQGSNSPLHF
TGCGCCAGCAGCTTGGGTCAGGGCAGTAATTCACCCCTCCACTTT
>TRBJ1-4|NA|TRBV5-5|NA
CASSTIQTTDSNEKLFF
TGTGCCAGCAGCACAATACAGACGACAGACAGTAATGAAAAACTGTTTTTT
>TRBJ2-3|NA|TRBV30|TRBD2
CAWLRRGGLTSTDTQYF
TGTGCCTGGCTTCGGCGGGGGGGCCTGACTAGCACAGATACGCAGTATTTT
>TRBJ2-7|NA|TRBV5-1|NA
CASSLATGLYEQYF
TGCGCCAGCAGCTTGGCCACAGGGCTGTACGAGCAGTACTTC
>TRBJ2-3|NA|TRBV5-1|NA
CASSLAKRSLDTQYF
TGCGCCAGCAGCTTGGCCAAGCGGAGCCTGGATACGCAGTATTTT
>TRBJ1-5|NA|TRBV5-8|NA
CASSPWGTSNQPQHF
TGTGCCAGCAGCCCATGGGGCACCTCCAATCAGCCCCAGCATTTT
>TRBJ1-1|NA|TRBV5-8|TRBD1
CASRRTGAAIEAFF
TGTGCCAGCAGAAGGACAGGGGCCGCGATTGAAGCTTTCTTT
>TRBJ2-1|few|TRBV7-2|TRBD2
CASRWDSGGGEQFF
TGTGCCAGCAGATGGGACTCCGGCGGGGGTGAGCAGTTCTTC
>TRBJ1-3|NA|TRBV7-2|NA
CASSLGGGAGNTIYF
TGTGCCAGCAGCTTAGGAGGGGGTGCTGGAAACACCATATATTTT
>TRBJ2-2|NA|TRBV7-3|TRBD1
CASSLGTGAGELFF
TGTGCCAGCAGCTTAGGGACAGGGGCCGGGGAGCTGTTTTTT
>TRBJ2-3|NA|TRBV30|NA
CALTGPGDTQYF
TGTGCCTTGACAGGACCCGGGGATACGCAGTATTTT
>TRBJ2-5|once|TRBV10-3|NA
CAISESEGAVGTQYF
TGTGCCATCAGTGAGTCTGAAGGGGCGGTGGGGACCCAGTACTTC
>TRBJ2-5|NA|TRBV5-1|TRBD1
CASSLGDRGIVQTQYF
TGCGCCAGCAGCTTAGGGGACAGGGGGATTGTGCAGACCCAGTACTTC
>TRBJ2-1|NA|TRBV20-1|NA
CSASWQGKRNEQFF
TGCAGTGCTAGTTGGCAGGGTAAGAGGAATGAGCAGTTCTTC
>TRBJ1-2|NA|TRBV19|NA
CASSIDLEGYTF
TGTGCCAGTAGTATAGATTTAGAAGGCTACACCTTC
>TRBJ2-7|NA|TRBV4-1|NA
CASSQGWSRGHEQYF
TGCGCCAGCAGCCAAGGTTGGTCGCGGGGCCACGAGCAGTACTTC
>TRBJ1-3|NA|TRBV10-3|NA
CAISRGAGNTIYF
TGTGCCATCAGTCGGGGAGCTGGAAACACCATATATTTT
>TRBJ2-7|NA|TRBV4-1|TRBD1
CASSQPGQLYEQYF
TGCGCCAGCAGCCAGCCGGGACAGCTCTACGAGCAGTACTTC
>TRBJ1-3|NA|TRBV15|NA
CATSRVRGTGNTIYF
TGTGCCACCAGCAGAGTTCGGGGGACTGGAAACACCATATATTTT
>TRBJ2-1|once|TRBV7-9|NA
CASSPYNEQFF
TGTGCCAGCAGTCCTTACAATGAGCAGTTCTTC
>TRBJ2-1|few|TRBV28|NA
CASSFPGGGDEQFF
TGTGCCAGCAGTTTTCCAGGAGGGGGCGATGAGCAGTTCTTC
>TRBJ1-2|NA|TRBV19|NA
CASSMVVPTYGYTF
TGTGCCAGTAGTATGGTGGTTCCCACTTATGGCTACACCTTC
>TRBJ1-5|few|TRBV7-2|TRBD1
CASSLSQGAIRPQHF
TGTGCCAGCAGCTTATCCCAGGGGGCAATAAGGCCCCAGCATTTT
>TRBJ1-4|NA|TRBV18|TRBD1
CASSVRDSANEKLFF
TGTGCCAGCTCAGTCAGGGACAGCGCGAATGAAAAACTGTTTTTT
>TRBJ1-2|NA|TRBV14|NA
CASSQYGRGYGYTF
TGTGCCAGCAGCCAATATGGCAGGGGCTATGGCTACACCTTC
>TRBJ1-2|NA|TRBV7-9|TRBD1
CASSSAGQGRYGYTF
TGTGCCAGCAGCTCAGCAGGACAGGGTCGCTATGGCTACACCTTC
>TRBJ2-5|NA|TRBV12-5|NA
CASGLRGGRETQYF
TGTGCTAGTGGTTTGAGGGGGGGCCGGGAGACCCAGTACTTC
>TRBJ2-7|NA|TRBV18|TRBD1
CASSQPGQTIYEQYF
TGTGCCAGCTCACAACCGGGACAGACGATCTACGAGCAGTACTTC
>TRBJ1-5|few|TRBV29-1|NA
CSINSNQPQHF
TGCAGCATAAATAGCAATCAGCCCCAGCATTTT
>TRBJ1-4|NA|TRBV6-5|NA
CASSYARQPYEKLFF
TGTGCCAGCAGTTACGCCAGGCAGCCCTATGAAAAACTGTTTTTT